The 26 T cell receptor beta chains presented below share a single source sample, sequenced in a study of blood T cell repertoires in COVID-19 (dated by TCRdb to 2019 to 2021). Libraries were built with the immunoSEQ multiplex PCR assay. Imported from immuneACCESS, the table was reduced by TCRdb to in-frame sequences with V and J called. These copies leave out some clones; in studies compared against another copy, an unresolved V gene accounts for under half, and the cause of the remainder is not known. This sample is represented by 390,000 or so clones; around 89% of them were singletons. About 6.5% of the sample goes to the ten largest clones. Sequencing used peripheral blood. The receptors originated from a young man with active or convalescent COVID-19.

CDR3 sequence: CASSETGGQGYTF. CDR3 bases: TGTGCCAGCAGCGAAACAGGGGGTCAGGGCTACACCTTC. The J gene is TRBJ1-2, the V gene TRBV11-3, with TRBD1 matching 8 bases. Germline CDR1 and CDR2: SGHNT and YENEEA. The CDR3 contains 13 residues. V shed 5 bases, J shed 8 bases, and the junction held 7 bases outside the gene matches.

The chain recombines TRBV7-9 with TRBJ1-5; possible D gene TRBD1, 6 bases. CDR1 is SEHNR and CDR2 is FQNEAQ in the germline V gene (reference sequence). The ends were cut back, 5 bases at V and 1 base at J, with 12 bases in the middle. The CDR3 is 15 residues long. The CDR3: CASSRATGSNQPQHF. In nucleotides, the CDR3 is TGTGCCAGCAGCCGCGCGACAGGAAGCAATCAGCCCCAGCATTTT.

This chain uses TRBV7-9 with TRBJ2-7; 7 bases align to TRBD1. The CDR3 runs 16 residues. Germline V gives CDR1 SEHNR, CDR2 FQNEAQ (reference sequence). Losses at the gene ends were 5 bases for V and 2 bases for J; bases not matched to a gene: 12. This CDR3 reads CASSLALGTVPYEQYF. The DNA of the CDR3 is TGTGCCAGCAGCCTGGCCCTGGGGACAGTTCCCTACGAGCAGTACTTC.

This clone was counted a few times. J is TRBJ1-2 and V is TRBV6-1, with TRBD1 as a possible D gene (5 bases). CDR3 length equals 13 residues. The germline gives CDR1 MNHNS, CDR2 SASEGT. With 2 bases removed from V and 4 bases from J, the gap between germline ends came to 8 bases. The CDR3 DNA sequence: TGTGCCAGCAGTGAACAGGGCCTCTATGGCTACACCTTC. Amino acids: CASSEQGLYGYTF.

This chain links TRBV24-1 with TRBJ2-7; D ambiguous. V lost 1 base and J lost 6, with 9 bases in between. From germline, CDR1 is KGHDR and CDR2 SFDVKD. This CDR3 comprises 13 residues. CDR3 DNA: TGTGCCACCAGTGATTTAGAGGCGTCCGAGCAGTACTTC. Its translation is CATSDLEASEQYF.

The rearrangement joins TRBV5-5 to TRBJ2-5, with 9 bases identical to TRBD2. Germline CDR1 SGHKS, CDR2 YYEKEE (reference sequence). There are 19 residues in the CDR3. V dropped 4 bases and J dropped 3; count of bases not matched to a gene: 19. This chain's CDR3 is CASSAWGVVAGAGEETQYF. The CDR3 region has the DNA TGTGCCAGCAGCGCCTGGGGTGTGGTAGCGGGAGCCGGGGAAGAGACCCAGTACTTC.

The rearrangement joins TRBV10-3 to TRBJ2-3; 9 bases match TRBD2. The V segment lost 10 bases and the J segment 2 bases; nucleotides outside the gene matches: 10. CDR1 and CDR2 from the germline V gene are ENHRY and SYGVKD. The CDR3 consists of 15 residues. The CDR3 region is CATRGGEDNTDTQYF. In DNA, the CDR3 is TGTGCCACTCGCGGGGGGGAGGATAACACAGATACGCAGTATTTT.

This chain links TRBV9 with TRBJ1-5; D is uncertain. Germline V gene lookup returns CDR1 SGDLS and CDR2 YYNGEE. V shed 1 base and J shed 6 bases, with 8 bases lying between them. The CDR3 sequence is 13 residues long. The CDR3 nucleotides read TGTGCCAGCAGCGTAAGTTGGAGTCAGCCCCAGCATTTT. Residues: CASSVSWSQPQHF.

This clone was seen a single time. V gene TRBV18 combines with J gene TRBJ2-2, with 11 bases aligning to TRBD2. Germline V gene sequence: CDR1 KGHSH, CDR2 LQKENI. After removal of 3 bases from V and 4 bases from J, the junction contained 7 bases not matched to a gene. This CDR3 contains 17 residues. The CDR3 DNA sequence: TGTGCCAGCTCACCCAACTCCGGACTAGCGGGCACCGGGGAGCTGTTTTTT. Translation: CASSPNSGLAGTGELFF. Full variable domain (remainder filled in from reference TRBV18 and TRBJ2-2): NAGVMQNPRHLVRRRGQEARLRCSPMKGHSHVYWYRQLPEEGLKFMVYLQKENIIDESGMPKERFSAEFPKEGPSILRIQQVVRGDSAAYFCASSPNSGLAGTGELFFGEGSRLTVL.

The rearrangement uses TRBV5-1 and TRBJ2-1, with TRBD2 identical over 7 bases. The CDR3 contains 14 residues. Germline V gene data show CDR1 as SGHRS and CDR2 as YFSETQ. Trimming cost V 3 bases and J 3 bases; bases outside gene matches: 3. The DNA of the CDR3 is TGCGCCAGCAGCTACCGGGACTACTACAATGAGCAGTTCTTC. This encodes CASSYRDYYNEQFF.

This rearrangement joins TRBV28 to TRBJ1-4, with D possibly matching TRBD1 (5 bases). CDR3 size: 17 residues. The germline V and J ends were trimmed by 4 bases and 0 bases, with 15 bases remaining between them. Germline CDR1 reads MDHEN; CDR2 reads SYDVKM. The CDR3 DNA is TGTGCCAGCAGTTCCGGCGGGGGATACTCAACTAATGAAAAACTGTTTTTT. Protein: CASSSGGGYSTNEKLFF.

This rearrangement joins TRBV6-1 to TRBJ1-2, with 7 nucleotides matching TRBD1. The CDR3 consists of 12 residues. Trimming cost V 3 bases and J 7 bases; bases outside gene matches: 2. CDR1 and CDR2 (germline): MNHNS, SASEGT. The CDR3 DNA follows: TGTGCCAGCAGTGAGACAGGGACTGGCTACACCTTC. It specifies CASSETGTGYTF.

This clone was observed a handful of times. The V gene is TRBV6-5, the J gene TRBJ2-3, with 11 bases matching TRBD2. V lost 7 bases, J lost 3 bases, and 3 bases stayed unmatched. The germline gives CDR1 MNHEY, CDR2 SVGAGI. The CDR3 length is 14 residues. The CDR3 is CASMLAGGTDTQYF. CDR3 DNA: TGTGCCAGCATGTTAGCGGGAGGGACAGATACGCAGTATTTT.

This chain links TRBV27 with TRBJ1-2, with D possibly being TRBD1 (5 bases). Germline V gene data show CDR1 as MNHEY and CDR2 as SMNVEV (reference sequence). V lost 5 bases, J lost 0 bases, and 13 bases lay in between. This CDR3 contains 15 residues. CDR3 DNA sequence: TGTGCCAGCAGTGATACAGGACCGACTAACTATGGCTACACCTTC. Amino acid sequence: CASSDTGPTNYGYTF.

The chain carries TRBV7-2 and TRBJ2-1, with TRBD2 identical over 8 bases. CDR1 and CDR2 (germline): SGHTA, FQGNSA. CDR3 size: 15 residues. V gave up 1 base and J gave up 4 bases; unmatched junction bases: 3. The CDR3 DNA sequence: TGTGCCAGCAGCTTAGTTGCGGGGGGATACAATGAGCAGTTCTTC. Translation gives CASSLVAGGYNEQFF.

This clone was detected once. The chain employs TRBV7-9 and TRBJ2-1; D not resolved. The germline V gene has CDR1 SEHNR and CDR2 FQNEAQ (reference sequence). The CDR3 is 12 residues long. Trimming left V 5 bases short and J 5 bases short, with 7 bases between. CDR3 sequence reads: CASSTTNNEQFF. In nucleotides, the CDR3 is TGTGCCAGCAGCACTACTAACAATGAGCAGTTCTTC.

The rearrangement joins TRBV9 to TRBJ2-3; no clear D. Per germline, CDR1 SGDLS and CDR2 YYNGEE. Trimming pared 0 bases from V and 4 bases from J, leaving 9 bases between. This CDR3 comprises 14 residues. CDR3 residues: CASSVVPTPDTQYF. CDR3 DNA: TGTGCCAGCAGCGTAGTACCTACTCCAGATACGCAGTATTTT.

CDR3 in amino acids: CASSVDRDYGYTF. CDR3 DNA sequence: TGTGCCAGCAGCGTAGACAGGGACTATGGCTACACCTTC. The chain has TRBV9 and TRBJ1-2, with D possibly TRBD1 on 6 matching bases. This CDR3 is 13 amino acids long. The germline V gene has CDR1 SGDLS and CDR2 YYNGEE. Trimming left V 0 bases short and J 3 bases short, with 6 bases between.

V usage is TRBV7-2 and J usage is TRBJ1-2; 9 bases fit TRBD1. The CDR3 length is 15 residues. With 1 base clipped from V and 8 bases from J, the junction kept 8 bases outside the gene matches. Germline values: CDR1 SGHTA, CDR2 FQGNSA. CDR3 protein: CASSLVGTGWGGYTF. The CDR3 DNA reads TGTGCCAGCAGCTTAGTCGGGACAGGGTGGGGCGGCTACACCTTC.

This clone was detected once. The gene calls are TRBV6-5 and TRBJ2-1, with 7 bases fitting TRBD1. Trimming at V came to 8 bases and at J to 2 bases, leaving 3 bases not matched to a gene. In germline, CDR1 is MNHEY, CDR2 SVGAGI. This CDR3 contains 13 residues. CDR3 residues: CASRDRTYNEQFF. For the CDR3, the DNA is TGTGCCAGCCGGGACAGAACCTACAATGAGCAGTTCTTC.

The V gene is TRBV30, the J gene TRBJ2-7; D call uncertain. Trimming removed 1 base at V and 3 bases at J, with 10 bases between. The CDR3 is 13 amino acids. Germline CDR1 reads GTSNPN; CDR2 reads SVGIG (reference sequence). In DNA form, the CDR3 reads TGTGCCTGGAGTGCGCTTAGCTTCTACGAGCAGTACTTC. Translated: CAWSALSFYEQYF.

The chain's CDR3 is CASSPEGSTDTQYF. CDR3 DNA sequence: TGTGCCAGCAGCCCGGAGGGGAGCACAGATACGCAGTATTTT. The V and J genes are TRBV7-3 and TRBJ2-3; a possible D gene is TRBD2 (6 bases). Trimming cost V 5 bases and J 0 bases, with 9 bases left between them. CDR1 and CDR2 from the germline V gene are SGHTA and FQGTGA. The CDR3 extends over 14 amino acids.

The chain is built from TRBV5-1 and TRBJ1-3; TRBD1 might be the D (6 bases). Germline-derived CDR1 and CDR2 are SGHRS and YFSETQ. CDR3 length equals 14 residues. The V end lost 0 bases, the J end lost 2 bases, and 6 bases lay between the germline ends. The CDR3 spells CASSLGTAGNTIYF. The CDR3 DNA follows: TGCGCCAGCAGCTTGGGGACAGCTGGAAACACCATATATTTT.

The rearrangement links TRBV7-9 to TRBJ2-2; 8 nucleotides match TRBD1. J was trimmed by 0 bases and V by 5 bases; bases with no gene match: 5. CDR1 is SEHNR, CDR2 FQNEAQ, per germline (reference sequence). This CDR3 spans 16 amino acids. As DNA, the CDR3 is TGTGCCAGCAGCCCACGGACAGGGCCGAACACCGGGGAGCTGTTTTTT. Encoded protein: CASSPRTGPNTGELFF. The full variable domain, rest sourced from reference TRBV7-9 and TRBJ2-2, is DTGVSQNPRHKITKRGQNVTFRCDPISEHNRLYWYRQTLGQGPEFLTYFQNEAQLEKSRLLSDRFSAERPKGSFSTLEIQRTEQGDSAMYLCASSPRTGPNTGELFFGEGSRLTVL.

The chain couples TRBV3-1 (or the pseudogene TRBV3-2) to TRBJ2-1, with 11 bases fitting TRBD1. J was trimmed by 8 bases and V by 4 bases; bases with no gene match: 7. There are 15 residues in the CDR3. Germline V gene data show CDR1 as LGHDT and CDR2 as YNNKEL (reference sequence). The CDR3 DNA follows: TGTGCCAGCAGCCCGGACAGGGGGCTATTTGATGAGCAGTTCTTC. Protein product: CASSPDRGLFDEQFF.

The chain couples TRBV5-6 to TRBJ2-2; D remains unclear. The CDR3 sequence is 15 residues long. The V end lost 2 bases, the J end lost 7 bases, and 15 bases lay between the germline ends. Germline lookup yields CDR1 SGHDT and CDR2 YYEEEE. The CDR3 spells CASSFLTRESGELFF. CDR3 DNA: TGTGCCAGCAGCTTTCTAACCCGAGAAAGCGGGGAGCTGTTTTTT. The variable domain in full, completed from reference TRBV5-6 and TRBJ2-2, reads DAGVTQSPTHLIKTRGQQVTLRCSPKSGHDTVSWYQQALGQGPQFIFQYYEEEERQRGNFPDRFSGHQFPNYSSELNVNALLLGDSALYLCASSFLTRESGELFFGEGSRLTVL.